The 31 T cell receptor beta chains below all came from one sample that was sequenced in a study of long-term antiretroviral therapy in people with HIV. Survey-level immunoSEQ v3.0 assays were run. TCRdb keeps only in-frame clones here, not all; method: immunoSEQ multiplex PCR. The table has around 20,000 clones, about nine tenths seen once. The sequencing used unsorted PBMCs, collected 3 years after starting antiretroviral therapy. The receptors were gathered from a man aged 50-59 years with HIV.

The chain has TRBV14 and TRBJ2-3; 7 positions match TRBD1. The V and J ends lost 1 base and 0 bases, in that order; junction bases with no gene match: 10. The CDR3 length is 18 residues. Germline CDR1 and CDR2: SGHDN and FVKESK. As DNA, the CDR3 is TGTGCCAGCAGCCAAGCCCTCACAGGGGATTTTAGCACAGATACGCAGTATTTT. Translated, it gives CASSQALTGDFSTDTQYF.

This rearrangement joins TRBV4-1 to TRBJ2-7; 12 bases align to TRBD2. J was trimmed by 6 bases and V by 0 bases; bases with no gene match: 3. This CDR3 region has 15 residues. Germline CDR1 is MGHRA and CDR2 is YSYEKL. This CDR3 reads CASSQDRTSGVEQYF. The CDR3 DNA is TGCGCCAGCAGCCAAGATAGGACTAGCGGGGTCGAGCAGTACTTC.

This chain uses TRBV7-2 with TRBJ1-2; D uncertain. The germline gives CDR1 SGHTA, CDR2 FQGNSA. This CDR3 comprises 13 residues. V gave up 8 bases and J gave up 4 bases, with 14 bases separating them. CDR3 DNA sequence: TGTGCCAGCGTCCTTCCGGGGTTCTATGGCTACACCTTC. Its translation is CASVLPGFYGYTF.

The rearrangement links TRBV7-3 to TRBJ2-2; no clear D. With 5 bases removed from V and 0 bases from J, the gap between germline ends came to 7 bases. The CDR3 is 14 amino acids. Germline-derived CDR1 and CDR2 are SGHTA and FQGTGA. CDR3 protein: CASSHTTNTGELFF. Written as DNA, the CDR3 is TGTGCCAGCAGCCACACGACGAACACCGGGGAGCTGTTTTTT.

The chain links TRBV7-2 to TRBJ2-2, with 7 bases aligning to TRBD2. CDR1 and CDR2 (germline): SGHTA, FQGNSA. The CDR3 has 15 amino acids. Germline trimming cut 1 base from V and 6 bases from J; bases unmatched to any gene: 5. DNA for the CDR3: TGTGCCAGCAGCTTAGGACTAGCCTTACCCGGGGAGCTGTTTTTT. It specifies CASSLGLALPGELFF.

Of note for this clone: Mismatch with germline at one junction end may stem from a read error. This chain connects TRBV9 to TRBJ2-2; unclear D gene. CDR1 SGDLS and CDR2 YYNGEE come from the germline V gene. This CDR3 is built from 13 residues. CDR3 in amino acids: CASSVALAGELFF. The CDR3 DNA follows: TGTGCCAGCAGCGTAGCCTTAGCCGGCGAGCTGTTTTTT.

This rearrangement joins TRBV7-6 to TRBJ2-7, with a possible D match to TRBD2 (6 bases). Germline V CDR1 and CDR2: SGHVS, FNYEAQ. Trimming shortened V by 0 bases and J by 6 bases, and 9 bases separated the two germline ends. The CDR3 is 13 amino acids. The CDR3 sequence is CASSLAEGSEQYF. The CDR3 DNA sequence: TGTGCCAGCAGCTTAGCGGAGGGATCCGAGCAGTACTTC.

The J gene is TRBJ1-6, the V gene TRBV6-5; D possibly corresponds to TRBD1 (5 bases). V lost 0 bases and J 10 bases, leaving 7 bases between the germline ends. CDR3 size: 13 residues. CDR1 MNHEY and CDR2 SVGAGI come from the germline V gene. Written as DNA, the CDR3 is TGTGCCAGCAGTTACTCCCAGGGATCACCCCTCCACTTT. Translation gives CASSYSQGSPLHF.

The chain carries TRBV6-5 and TRBJ2-5; 7 bases align to TRBD1. V dropped 0 bases and J dropped 2; count of bases not matched to a gene: 6. The CDR3 loop spans 16 amino acids. Germline CDR1 and CDR2: MNHEY and SVGAGI. The CDR3 protein is CASSYSRGRGQETQYF. The CDR3 DNA is TGTGCCAGCAGTTACTCCAGAGGCAGGGGGCAAGAGACCCAGTACTTC.

This chain uses TRBV28 with TRBJ1-2; a weak D match, TRBD1 (6 bases). Germline V gene sequence: CDR1 MDHEN, CDR2 SYDVKM. The CDR3 covers 15 residues. V lost 5 bases and J lost 7, with 20 bases in between. The DNA of the CDR3 is TGTGCCAGCAGTGTTGGTTCGGGGGGCGCTGGTGGCTACACCTTC. Translated, it gives CASSVGSGGAGGYTF.

The chain links TRBV6-6 to TRBJ2-3, with TRBD2 as a possible D gene (5 bases). Per the germline V gene, CDR1 is MNHNY and CDR2 is SVGAGI (reference sequence). The V end lost 0 bases, the J end lost 5 bases, and 12 bases lay between the germline ends. The CDR3 runs 15 residues. The chain's CDR3 is CASSYSGLARDTQYF. The CDR3 DNA is TGTGCCAGCAGTTACTCCGGACTCGCCCGAGATACGCAGTATTTT.

V usage is TRBV7-9 and J usage is TRBJ2-3; D possibly matches TRBD1 or TRBD2 (6 bases each). V was clipped by 1 base and J by 5 bases, with 13 bases between them. Germline V gene sequence: CDR1 SEHNR, CDR2 FQNEAQ (reference sequence). This CDR3 has 15 amino acids. CDR3 DNA: TGTGCCAGCAGCTTAGGAGGGGGGCGTGAAGATACGCAGTATTTT. It is translated as CASSLGGGREDTQYF.

V gene TRBV6-1 combines with J gene TRBJ2-3, with D tentatively TRBD2 (7 bases). Germline CDR1 reads MNHNS; CDR2 reads SASEGT. The CDR3 has 13 amino acids. V was trimmed by 7 bases and J by 3 bases, leaving 11 bases between them. CDR3 loop: CASTGGLTDTQYF. CDR3 in DNA: TGTGCCAGCACCGGGGGGCTTACAGATACGCAGTATTTT.

The chain employs TRBV29-1 and TRBJ2-1; 12 bases agree with TRBD2. The CDR3 totals 15 residues. CDR1 is SQVTM and CDR2 is ANQGSEA in the germline V gene. V was clipped by 2 bases and J by 6 bases; unmatched bases: 5. CDR3 amino acids: CSVEFRTSGANEQFF. As DNA, the CDR3 is TGCAGCGTTGAATTTCGGACTAGCGGGGCCAATGAGCAGTTCTTC.

This rearrangement joins TRBV5-1 to TRBJ1-1; 9 positions match TRBD1. V lost 3 bases and J lost 6; bases outside the gene matches: 9. This CDR3 is built from 15 residues. The germline gives CDR1 SGHRS, CDR2 YFSETQ. In DNA form, the CDR3 reads TGCGCCAGCAGCTCAGGGACAGGGAGGATCGCTGAAGCTTTCTTT. Its translation: CASSSGTGRIAEAFF.

This rearrangement joins TRBV11-3 to TRBJ2-1, with a tentative D call TRBD2 (5 bases). The V gene lost 3 bases and the J gene lost 7 bases, with 16 bases spanning the gap. Germline V gene data show CDR1 as SGHNT and CDR2 as YENEEA. The CDR3 spans 15 residues. The CDR3 here is CASSLQTSRVNEQFF. The CDR3 DNA follows: TGTGCCAGCAGCTTGCAAACTAGTAGGGTGAATGAGCAGTTCTTC.

The chain is built from TRBV9 and TRBJ2-3, with TRBD1 matching over 10 bases. After removal of 2 bases from V and 6 bases from J, the junction contained 6 bases not matched to a gene. The CDR3 has 15 residues. The germline gives CDR1 SGDLS, CDR2 YYNGEE. The CDR3 sequence is CASSVGGQGSDTQYF. The CDR3 DNA reads TGTGCCAGCAGCGTGGGGGGACAGGGGTCCGATACGCAGTATTTT.

V gene TRBV2 combines with J gene TRBJ2-5, with 9 bases aligning to TRBD1. The germline CDR1 and CDR2 sequences are SNHLY and FYNNEI. With 4 bases clipped from V and 5 bases from J, the junction kept 5 bases outside the gene matches. CDR3 length equals 14 residues. CDR3 sequence: CASSAGTGTETQYF. The DNA for the CDR3 is TGTGCCAGCAGTGCGGGGACAGGGACCGAGACCCAGTACTTC.

The rearrangement links TRBV9 to TRBJ2-7; D might be TRBD1 (6 bases). The germline gives CDR1 SGDLS, CDR2 YYNGEE. V gave up 5 bases and J gave up 1 base, with 16 bases separating them. CDR3 size: 15 residues. CDR3 in DNA: TGTGCCAGCAGTCCGACAGGACACGCTTCCTACGAGCAGTACTTC. It is translated as CASSPTGHASYEQYF.

The chain couples TRBV5-1 to TRBJ2-2; 8 bases are shared with TRBD1. Germline lookup yields CDR1 SGHRS and CDR2 YFSETQ. The junction had 6 bases not matched to a gene; V was cut back by 4 bases and J by 1 base. The CDR3 totals 16 residues. The CDR3 loop is CASSHRTGKNTGELFF. The DNA for the CDR3 is TGCGCCAGCAGCCATAGGACAGGGAAGAACACCGGGGAGCTGTTTTTT.

Here the CDR3 reads CASMFSSGGPREQYF. The CDR3 nucleotides read TGCGCCAGCATGTTTAGCTCCGGGGGCCCTCGCGAGCAGTACTTC. V gene TRBV10-2 combines with J gene TRBJ2-7; D could derive from TRBD1 or TRBD2 (6 bases each). Trimming shortened V by 7 bases and J by 6 bases, and 22 bases separated the two germline ends. The germline V gene has CDR1 WSHSY and CDR2 SAAADI. The length of the CDR3 is 15 residues.

This rearrangement joins TRBV7-2 to TRBJ2-1; 9 bases are shared with TRBD2. The trim removed 2 bases at V and 6 bases at J, leaving 8 bases unmatched. The germline CDR1 and CDR2 sequences are SGHTA and FQGNSA. The CDR3 is 16 amino acids. DNA of the CDR3: TGTGCCAGCAGCTTACACCCTAGCGGGGTGACCAATGAGCAGTTCTTC. It specifies CASSLHPSGVTNEQFF.

The chain carries TRBV19 and TRBJ2-7; D possibly corresponds to TRBD2 (5 bases). This CDR3 has 14 amino acids. Per the germline V gene, CDR1 is LNHDA and CDR2 is SQIVND (reference sequence). The CDR3: CASSGVPNSYEQYF. CDR3 DNA sequence: TGTGCTTCTTCCGGGGTCCCTAACTCCTACGAGCAGTACTTC.

This clone was observed once. CDR3 sequence (DNA): TGTGCCAGCAGCCTTCCGGGGGCGGTCAATGAGCAGTTCTTC. Translated: CASSLPGAVNEQFF. The rearrangement joins TRBV14 to TRBJ2-1; the D call may be TRBD1 or TRBD2 (6 bases each). Germline-derived CDR1 and CDR2 are SGHDN and FVKESK. This CDR3 spans 14 amino acids. V lost 4 bases, J lost 6 bases, and 13 bases lay in between. Based on the CDR3 plus reference TRBV14 and TRBJ2-1, the full variable domain is EAGVTQFPSHSVIEKGQTVTLRCDPISGHDNLYWYRRVMGKEIKFLLHFVKESKQDESGMPNNRFLAERTGGTYSTLKVQPAELEDSGVYFCASSLPGAVNEQFFGPGTRLTVL.

This chain joins TRBV9 and TRBJ1-6, with TRBD1 matching 8 bases. With V trimmed by 3 bases and J by 7 bases, 12 bases remained unmatched. The CDR3 length is 17 residues. CDR1 and CDR2 (germline): SGDLS, YYNGEE. In DNA, the CDR3 is TGTGCCAGCAGCGGCTCCAGGTCCGGGACAGGAAATTCACCCCTCCACTTT. Translation: CASSGSRSGTGNSPLHF. The entire variable domain, with the rest obtained from reference TRBV9 and TRBJ1-6, is as follows: DSGVTQTPKHLITATGQRVTLRCSPRSGDLSVYWYQQSLDQGLQFLIQYYNGEERAKGNILERFSAQQFPDLHSELNLSSLELGDSALYFCASSGSRSGTGNSPLHFGNGTRLTVT.

The chain joins TRBV4-1 to TRBJ2-5, with 7 bases aligning to TRBD1. The germline V gene has CDR1 MGHRA and CDR2 YSYEKL. The V gene end was trimmed by 0 bases and the J gene end by 4 bases; junction bases not matched to a gene: 5. The CDR3 is made up of 15 amino acids. For the CDR3, the DNA is TGCGCCAGCAGCCAAGATCAAGGGGGCGGAGAGACCCAGTACTTC. It codes for CASSQDQGGGETQYF.

The gene calls are TRBV5-8 and TRBJ2-7; no clear D. Trimming cost V 4 bases and J 2 bases, with 10 bases left between them. CDR3 length: 13 amino acids. Germline CDR1 SGHTS, CDR2 YDEGEE. As DNA, the CDR3 is TGTGCCAGCAGCCCCGGTGGACCCTACGAGCAGTACTTC. Residues: CASSPGGPYEQYF.

The chain carries TRBV29-1 and TRBJ1-1, with D perhaps matching TRBD1 (5 bases). The V gene's germline CDR1 is SQVTM and CDR2 ANQGSEA. Trimming removed 5 bases at V and 0 bases at J, with 10 bases between. The CDR3 runs 13 residues. CDR3: CSVRGLMNTEAFF. CDR3 bases: TGCAGCGTTCGGGGCCTCATGAACACTGAAGCTTTCTTT.

The chain uses TRBV14 and TRBJ2-1; D perhaps matches TRBD2 (6 bases). This CDR3 contains 14 residues. With 2 bases removed from V and 6 bases from J, the gap between germline ends came to 11 bases. Germline CDR1 SGHDN, CDR2 FVKESK. DNA of the CDR3: TGTGCCAGCAGCCAAAGGCTAGCGCTCAATGAGCAGTTCTTC. Translating it yields CASSQRLALNEQFF.

This chain connects TRBV7-8 to TRBJ1-1, with unresolved D. Germline V lookup: CDR1 SGHVS, CDR2 FQNEAQ. V was shortened by 1 base and J by 2 bases, with 5 bases between the two germline ends. The CDR3 has 13 residues. The CDR3: CASSLEGNTEAFF. The CDR3 bases are TGTGCCAGCAGCTTAGAAGGCAACACTGAAGCTTTCTTT.

The chain uses TRBV7-6 and TRBJ1-5, with D possibly matching TRBD1 (5 bases). The V gene's germline CDR1 is SGHVS and CDR2 FNYEAQ. Trimming took 10 bases from V and 1 from J, leaving 14 bases between them. The CDR3 is 14 residues long. The CDR3 protein is CAILRRDSNQPQHF. The CDR3 DNA sequence: TGTGCCATCCTACGGCGGGACAGCAATCAGCCCCAGCATTTT.